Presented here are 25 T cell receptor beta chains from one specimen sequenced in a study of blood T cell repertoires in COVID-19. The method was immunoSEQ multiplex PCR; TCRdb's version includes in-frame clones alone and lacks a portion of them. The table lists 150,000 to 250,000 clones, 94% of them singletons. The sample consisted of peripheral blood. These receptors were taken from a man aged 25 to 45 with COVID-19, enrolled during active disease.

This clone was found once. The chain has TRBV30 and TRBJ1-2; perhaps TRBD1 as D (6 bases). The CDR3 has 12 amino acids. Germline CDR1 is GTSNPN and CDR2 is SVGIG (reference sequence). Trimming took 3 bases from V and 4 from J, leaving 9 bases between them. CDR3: CAWSPDSYGYTF. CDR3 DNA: TGTGCCTGGAGCCCGGACAGCTATGGCTACACCTTC.

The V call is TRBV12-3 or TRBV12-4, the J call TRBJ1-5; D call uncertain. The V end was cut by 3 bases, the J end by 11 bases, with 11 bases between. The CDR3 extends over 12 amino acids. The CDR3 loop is CASSFLVGSQHF. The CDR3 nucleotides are TGTGCCAGCAGTTTTTTAGTCGGTTCCCAGCATTTT.

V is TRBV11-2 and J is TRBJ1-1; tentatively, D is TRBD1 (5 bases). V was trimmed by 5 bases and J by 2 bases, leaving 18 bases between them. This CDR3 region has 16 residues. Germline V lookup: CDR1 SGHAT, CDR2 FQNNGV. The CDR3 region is CASSQWGGKSNTEAFF. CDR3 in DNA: TGTGCCAGCAGCCAATGGGGCGGAAAGAGTAACACTGAAGCTTTCTTT.

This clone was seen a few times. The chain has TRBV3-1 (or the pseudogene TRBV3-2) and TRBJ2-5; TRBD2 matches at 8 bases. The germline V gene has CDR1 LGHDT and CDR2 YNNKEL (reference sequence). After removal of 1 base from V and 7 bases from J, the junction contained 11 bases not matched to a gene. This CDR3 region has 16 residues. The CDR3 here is CASSQVTGGRGGTQYF. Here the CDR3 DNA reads TGTGCCAGCAGCCAAGTTACGGGGGGGCGAGGAGGGACCCAGTACTTC.

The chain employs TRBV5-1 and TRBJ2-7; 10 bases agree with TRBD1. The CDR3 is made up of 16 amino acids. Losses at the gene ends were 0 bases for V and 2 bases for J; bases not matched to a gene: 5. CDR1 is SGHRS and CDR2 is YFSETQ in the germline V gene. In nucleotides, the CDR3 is TGCGCCAGCAGCTTGGCTCCGGGACAGGGGACCTACGAGCAGTACTTC. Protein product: CASSLAPGQGTYEQYF.

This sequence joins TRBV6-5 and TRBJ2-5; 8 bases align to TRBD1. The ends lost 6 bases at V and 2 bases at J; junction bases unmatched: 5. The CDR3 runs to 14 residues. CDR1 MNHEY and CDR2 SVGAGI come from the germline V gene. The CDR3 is CASSWDRMQETQYF. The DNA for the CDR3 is TGTGCCAGCAGCTGGGACAGGATGCAAGAGACCCAGTACTTC.

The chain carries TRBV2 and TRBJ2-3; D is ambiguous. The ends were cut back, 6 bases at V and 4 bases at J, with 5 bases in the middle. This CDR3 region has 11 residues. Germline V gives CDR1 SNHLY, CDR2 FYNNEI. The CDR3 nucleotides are TGTGCCAGCAGCCCGTCAGATACGCAGTATTTT. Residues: CASSPSDTQYF.

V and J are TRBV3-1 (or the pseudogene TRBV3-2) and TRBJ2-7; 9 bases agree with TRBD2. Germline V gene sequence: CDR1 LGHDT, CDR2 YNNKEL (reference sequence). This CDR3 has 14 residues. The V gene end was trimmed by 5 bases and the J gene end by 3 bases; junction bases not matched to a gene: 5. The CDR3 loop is CASSYGLANYEQYF. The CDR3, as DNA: TGTGCCAGCAGCTACGGACTAGCGAACTACGAGCAGTACTTC.

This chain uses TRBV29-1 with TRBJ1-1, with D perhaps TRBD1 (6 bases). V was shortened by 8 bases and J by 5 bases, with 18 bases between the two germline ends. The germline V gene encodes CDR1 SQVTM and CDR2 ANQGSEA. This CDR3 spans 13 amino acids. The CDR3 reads CSSRKGQLTEAFF. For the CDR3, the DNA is TGCAGCTCCAGGAAAGGACAGTTAACTGAAGCTTTCTTT.

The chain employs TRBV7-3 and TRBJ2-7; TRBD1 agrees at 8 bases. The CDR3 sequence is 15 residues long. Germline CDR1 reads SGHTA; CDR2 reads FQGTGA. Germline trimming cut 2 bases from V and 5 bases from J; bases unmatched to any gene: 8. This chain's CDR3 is CASSLGQGRKNEQYF. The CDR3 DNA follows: TGTGCCAGCAGCTTAGGACAGGGAAGAAAAAACGAGCAGTACTTC.

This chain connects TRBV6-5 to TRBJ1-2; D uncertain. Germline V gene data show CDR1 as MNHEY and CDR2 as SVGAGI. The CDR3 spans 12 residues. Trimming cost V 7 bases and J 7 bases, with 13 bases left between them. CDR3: CASNHRHSGYTF. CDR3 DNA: TGTGCCAGCAATCACAGACACTCTGGCTACACCTTC.

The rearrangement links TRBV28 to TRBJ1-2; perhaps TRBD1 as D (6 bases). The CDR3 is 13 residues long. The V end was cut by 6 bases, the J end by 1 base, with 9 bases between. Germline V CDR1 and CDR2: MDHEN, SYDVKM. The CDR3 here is CASSTGFNYGYTF. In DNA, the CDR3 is TGTGCCAGCAGCACAGGGTTTAACTATGGCTACACCTTC.

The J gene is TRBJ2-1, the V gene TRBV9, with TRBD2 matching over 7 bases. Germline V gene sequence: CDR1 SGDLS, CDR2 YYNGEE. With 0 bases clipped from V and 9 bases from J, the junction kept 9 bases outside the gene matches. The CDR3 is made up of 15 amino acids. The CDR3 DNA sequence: TGTGCCAGCAGCGTAGTTGTGGGGGGGAATGTTGAGCAGTTCTTC. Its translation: CASSVVVGGNVEQFF.

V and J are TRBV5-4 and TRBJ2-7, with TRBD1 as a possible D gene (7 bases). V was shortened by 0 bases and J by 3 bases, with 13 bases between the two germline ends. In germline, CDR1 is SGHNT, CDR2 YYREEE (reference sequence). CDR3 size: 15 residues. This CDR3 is CASSLGGTEIYEQYF. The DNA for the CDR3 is TGTGCCAGCAGCTTGGGCGGGACAGAGATCTACGAGCAGTACTTC.

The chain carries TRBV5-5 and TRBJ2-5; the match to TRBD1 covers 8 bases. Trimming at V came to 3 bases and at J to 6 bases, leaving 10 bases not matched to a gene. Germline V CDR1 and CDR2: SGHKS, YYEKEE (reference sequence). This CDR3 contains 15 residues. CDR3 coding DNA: TGTGCCAGCAGCTCGTTAGGACAGGGCGGGCAGACCCAGTACTTC. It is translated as CASSSLGQGGQTQYF.

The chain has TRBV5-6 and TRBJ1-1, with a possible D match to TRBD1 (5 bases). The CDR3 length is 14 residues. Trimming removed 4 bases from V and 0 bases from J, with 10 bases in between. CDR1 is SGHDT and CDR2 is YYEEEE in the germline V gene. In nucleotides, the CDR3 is TGTGCCAGCAGCGGCGGGACGGTGAACACTGAAGCTTTCTTT. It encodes CASSGGTVNTEAFF.

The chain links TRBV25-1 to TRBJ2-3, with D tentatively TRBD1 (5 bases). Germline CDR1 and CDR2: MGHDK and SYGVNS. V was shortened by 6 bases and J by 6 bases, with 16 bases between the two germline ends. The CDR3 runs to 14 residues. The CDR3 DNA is TGTGCCAGCAGCTTCCCCGTGGCAGGGGATACGCAGTATTTT. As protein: CASSFPVAGDTQYF.

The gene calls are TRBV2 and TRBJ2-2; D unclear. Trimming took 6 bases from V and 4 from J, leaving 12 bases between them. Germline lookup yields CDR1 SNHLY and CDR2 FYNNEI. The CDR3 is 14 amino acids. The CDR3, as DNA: TGTGCCAGCAGGATGGGTCCGGGCACCGGGGAGCTGTTTTTT. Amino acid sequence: CASRMGPGTGELFF.

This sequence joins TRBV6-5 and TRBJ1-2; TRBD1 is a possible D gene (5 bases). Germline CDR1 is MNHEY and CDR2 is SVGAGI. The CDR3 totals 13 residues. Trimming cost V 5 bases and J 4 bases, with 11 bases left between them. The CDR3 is CASSPGGSYGYTF. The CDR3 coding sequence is TGTGCCAGCAGTCCCGGGGGGAGCTATGGCTACACCTTC.

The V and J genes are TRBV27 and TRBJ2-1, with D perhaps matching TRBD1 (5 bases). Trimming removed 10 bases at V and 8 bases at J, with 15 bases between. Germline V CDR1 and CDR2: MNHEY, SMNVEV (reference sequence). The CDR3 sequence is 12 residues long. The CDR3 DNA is TGTGCCACGACCGACAGTTACTATGAGCAGTTCTTC. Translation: CATTDSYYEQFF.

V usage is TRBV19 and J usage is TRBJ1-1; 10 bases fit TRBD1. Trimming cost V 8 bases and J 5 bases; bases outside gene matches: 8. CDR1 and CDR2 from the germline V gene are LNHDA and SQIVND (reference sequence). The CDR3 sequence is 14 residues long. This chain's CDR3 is CASLGQGFWTEAFF. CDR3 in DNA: TGTGCCAGTCTGGGACAGGGGTTTTGGACTGAAGCTTTCTTT.

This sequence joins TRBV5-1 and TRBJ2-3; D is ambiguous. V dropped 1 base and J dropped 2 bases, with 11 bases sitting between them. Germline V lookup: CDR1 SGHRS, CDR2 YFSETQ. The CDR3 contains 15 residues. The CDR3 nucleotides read TGCGCCAGCAGCTTGAACGGAGCAGACACAGATACGCAGTATTTT. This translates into CASSLNGADTDTQYF.

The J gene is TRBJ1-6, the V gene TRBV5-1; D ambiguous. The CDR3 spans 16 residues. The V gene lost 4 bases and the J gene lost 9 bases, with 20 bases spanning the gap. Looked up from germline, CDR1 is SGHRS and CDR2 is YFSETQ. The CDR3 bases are TGCGCCAGCAGCCTGGAAGCGAATTCAGTGAGTTCACCCCTCCACTTT. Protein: CASSLEANSVSSPLHF.

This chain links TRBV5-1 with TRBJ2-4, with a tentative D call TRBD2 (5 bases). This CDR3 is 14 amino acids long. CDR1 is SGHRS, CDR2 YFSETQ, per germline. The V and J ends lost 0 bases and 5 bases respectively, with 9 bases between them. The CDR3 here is CASSLGTRENIQYF. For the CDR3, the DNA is TGCGCCAGCAGCTTGGGTACGCGGGAAAACATTCAGTACTTC.

CDR3 in amino acids: CASSVVTDNYGYTF. CDR3 in DNA: TGTGCCAGCAGCGTAGTAACAGATAACTATGGCTACACCTTC. The rearrangement links TRBV9 to TRBJ1-2; D gene ambiguous. The V and J ends lost 0 bases and 1 base respectively, with 7 bases between them. Germline V gives CDR1 SGDLS, CDR2 YYNGEE. CDR3 size: 14 residues.